A single sample is the source of the 27 T cell receptor beta chains below, sequenced in a study of blood T cell repertoires in COVID-19. Method: immunoSEQ multiplex PCR; TCRdb's copy keeps in-frame clones and lacks some. The sample yields roughly 60,000 clones, around 80% seen once. The sequenced sample was peripheral blood. These TCRs come from a woman aged 60-75 years with acute or convalescent COVID-19.

This clone was recorded only once. The CDR3 loop is CASSQDPDSNYGYTF. The CDR3 bases are TGTGCCAGCAGCCAAGACCCGGACAGTAACTATGGCTACACCTTC. This chain uses TRBV3-1 (or the pseudogene TRBV3-2) with TRBJ1-2; possible D gene TRBD1, 6 bases. Trimming stripped 0 bases from V and 1 base from J, with 9 bases between. The CDR3 runs 15 residues. In germline, CDR1 is LGHDT, CDR2 YNNKEL (reference sequence).

This rearrangement joins TRBV2 to TRBJ2-7, with 12 nucleotides matching TRBD2. Germline CDR1 reads SNHLY; CDR2 reads FYNNEI. This CDR3 comprises 15 residues. V lost 7 bases to trimming and J lost 2 bases; unmatched junction nucleotides: 6. The CDR3 is CASIRLAGDPYEQYF. In DNA form, the CDR3 reads TGTGCCAGCATTAGACTAGCGGGGGACCCCTACGAGCAGTACTTC.

V is TRBV5-1 and J is TRBJ1-2, with 7 bases that match TRBD1. The CDR3 totals 13 residues. The V and J ends lost 3 bases and 8 bases, in that order; junction bases with no gene match: 7. Germline values: CDR1 SGHRS, CDR2 YFSETQ. This CDR3 reads CASSYDRVAGYTF. The CDR3 nucleotides are TGCGCCAGCAGCTATGACAGGGTAGCCGGCTACACCTTC.

The rearrangement links TRBV11-3 to TRBJ2-7, with 9 bases fitting TRBD1. The germline CDR1 and CDR2 sequences are SGHNT and YENEEA. This CDR3 spans 14 amino acids. After removal of 1 base from V and 5 bases from J, the junction contained 3 bases not matched to a gene. The CDR3 is CASSLGDRVHEQYF. The CDR3 DNA is TGTGCCAGCAGCTTAGGGGACAGGGTCCACGAGCAGTACTTC.

The gene calls are TRBV30 and TRBJ1-1; D possibly corresponds to TRBD1 (5 bases). Deletions cut 2 bases from V and 1 base from J, with 26 bases between. The CDR3 sequence is 19 residues long. CDR1 and CDR2 from the germline V gene are GTSNPN and SVGIG (reference sequence). CDR3 coding DNA: TGTGCCTGGAGTCCCCGGCTTGTCAGGGAAGGTCTCAGGAACACTGAAGCTTTCTTT. This codes for CAWSPRLVREGLRNTEAFF.

The genes are TRBV19 and TRBJ1-4, with 11 bases identical to TRBD1. Trimming took 5 bases from V and 8 from J; bases not matched to a gene: 7. In germline, CDR1 is LNHDA, CDR2 SQIVND (reference sequence). There are 15 residues in the CDR3. CDR3 DNA sequence: TGTGCCAGTAGTCCCCCCGGGACAGGGGGAGAAAAACTGTTTTTT. Translated, it gives CASSPPGTGGEKLFF.

The genes are TRBV12-3 or TRBV12-4 and TRBJ2-1, with 8 positions matching TRBD2. The V and J ends lost 8 bases and 8 bases, in that order; junction bases with no gene match: 8. The CDR3 runs 13 residues. The DNA of the CDR3 is TGTGCCAGCCGGGGGGGCCCGCCTGATGAGCAGTTCTTC. It translates to CASRGGPPDEQFF.

V gene TRBV18 combines with J gene TRBJ1-4, with D unclear. The CDR3 has 13 amino acids. Germline CDR1 KGHSH, CDR2 LQKENI. The germline V and J ends were trimmed by 4 bases and 7 bases, with 10 bases remaining between them. The CDR3 region has the DNA TGTGCCAGCTCACTCCCGGGTATTGAAAAACTGTTTTTT. This translates into CASSLPGIEKLFF.

For the CDR3, the DNA is TGTGCCAGCAGCCCGTACCAGGTGGACTATGGCTACACCTTC. Protein sequence: CASSPYQVDYGYTF. The chain employs TRBV5-6 and TRBJ1-2; D ambiguous. The V end lost 4 bases, the J end lost 3 bases, and 13 bases lay between the germline ends. The germline gives CDR1 SGHDT, CDR2 YYEEEE. The CDR3 contains 14 residues. Based on the CDR3 plus reference TRBV5-6 and TRBJ1-2, the full variable domain is DAGVTQSPTHLIKTRGQQVTLRCSPKSGHDTVSWYQQALGQGPQFIFQYYEEEERQRGNFPDRFSGHQFPNYSSELNVNALLLGDSALYLCASSPYQVDYGYTFGSGTRLTVV.

J is TRBJ1-5 and V is TRBV21-1. TRBV21-1 is a recognized pseudogene. There are 16 residues in the CDR3. The CDR3 nucleotides read TGTGCCAGCAGCAAACAGAGGCAAAGAAGCAATCAGCCCCAGCATTTT. It codes for CASSKQRQRSNQPQHF.

This clone was picked up a small number of times. The CDR3 DNA sequence: TGTGCCAGCAGGGACCCGAGCGGTGAGCAGTTCTTC. Translation: CASRDPSGEQFF. The V call is TRBV11-3, the J call TRBJ2-1; TRBD2 is a possible D gene (5 bases). Germline V gene sequence: CDR1 SGHNT, CDR2 YENEEA. V was pared by 6 bases and J by 9 bases, with 12 bases between. The CDR3 totals 12 residues.

The J gene is TRBJ1-1, the V gene TRBV2; no clear D. V lost 8 bases, J lost 1 base, and 11 bases lay in between. CDR1 and CDR2 (germline): SNHLY, FYNNEI. There are 13 residues in the CDR3. CDR3 amino acids: CASRMEGNTEAFF. CDR3 nucleotides: TGTGCCAGCCGTATGGAGGGGAACACTGAAGCTTTCTTT.

V usage is TRBV7-2 and J usage is TRBJ2-3, with a weak D call TRBD2 (6 bases). Trimming stripped 2 bases from V and 1 base from J, with 10 bases between. The CDR3 has 15 amino acids. The germline V gene has CDR1 SGHTA and CDR2 FQGNSA. The CDR3 bases are TGTGCCAGCAGCTTAAGGGGACTTGGCACAGATACGCAGTATTTT. Its protein product is CASSLRGLGTDTQYF.

This clone has just a few counts. This rearrangement joins TRBV6-6 to TRBJ1-1; D may be TRBD1 (5 bases). The CDR3 has 14 amino acids. Germline loops: CDR1 MNHNY, CDR2 SVGAGI (reference sequence). Deletions cut 7 bases from V and 12 bases from J, with 24 bases between. The CDR3 spells CASMLSRGGPETFF. The CDR3 DNA sequence: TGTGCCAGCATGTTGTCAAGGGGCGGACCAGAAACTTTCTTT.

This rearrangement joins TRBV6-5 to TRBJ2-5; TRBD2 agrees at 9 bases. CDR1 is MNHEY and CDR2 is SVGAGI in the germline V gene. V lost 2 bases to trimming and J lost 5 bases; unmatched junction nucleotides: 6. The length of the CDR3 is 15 residues. CDR3 DNA: TGTGCCAGCAGTTACGGGCTAGCGGGGTCGGAGACCCAGTACTTC. It codes for CASSYGLAGSETQYF.

This clone was detected only once. The gene calls are TRBV7-2 and TRBJ1-5; TRBD1 is a possible D gene (5 bases). V was clipped by 7 bases and J by 0 bases, with 7 bases between them. Looked up from germline, CDR1 is SGHTA and CDR2 is FQGNSA. The CDR3 covers 13 residues. The CDR3 region has the DNA TGTGCCAGCAAAGGGGTTAGCAATCAGCCCCAGCATTTT. Amino acids: CASKGVSNQPQHF. Using reference TRBV7-2 and TRBJ1-5 for the parts outside the CDR3, the full variable domain is GAGVSQSPSNKVTEKGKDVELRCDPISGHTALYWYRQSLGQGLEFLIYFQGNSAPDKSGLPSDRFSAERTGGSVSTLTIQRTQQEDSAVYLCASKGVSNQPQHFGDGTRLSIL.

The CDR3 nucleotides are TGTGCCAGTAGTATTGATTGGCGGGGGTCCTACAATGAGCAGTTCTTC. It yields the protein CASSIDWRGSYNEQFF. This rearrangement joins TRBV19 to TRBJ2-1, with 7 positions matching TRBD2. CDR1 and CDR2 from the germline V gene are LNHDA and SQIVND (reference sequence). Losses at the gene ends were 3 bases for V and 1 base for J; bases not matched to a gene: 6. The CDR3 covers 16 residues.

The chain recombines TRBV5-1 with TRBJ1-4; D gene uncertain. The germline V gene has CDR1 SGHRS and CDR2 YFSETQ. The V end lost 2 bases, the J end lost 8 bases, and 16 bases lay between the germline ends. CDR3 size: 15 residues. CDR3 DNA: TGCGCCAGCAGCTTAAAGCCGAGCGCCTTCGAAAAACTGTTTTTT. Its protein product is CASSLKPSAFEKLFF.

This chain connects TRBV11-3 to TRBJ2-7; D gene ambiguous. This CDR3 region has 14 residues. Germline CDR1 is SGHNT and CDR2 is YENEEA. Trimming took 5 bases from V and 0 from J, leaving 11 bases between them. The CDR3 here is CASSRDTASYEQYF. In DNA, the CDR3 is TGTGCCAGCAGCCGAGACACAGCCTCCTACGAGCAGTACTTC.

This clone was detected a few times. V and J are TRBV3-1 (or the pseudogene TRBV3-2) and TRBJ1-1; possible D gene TRBD1, 5 bases. V lost 1 base, J lost 5 bases, and 8 bases lay in between. Germline CDR1 LGHDT, CDR2 YNNKEL (reference sequence). The CDR3 has 13 residues. In nucleotides, the CDR3 is TGTGCCAGCAGCCAAGCCCCAGGGACTGAAGCTTTCTTT. It translates to CASSQAPGTEAFF.

The J gene is TRBJ2-7, the V gene TRBV11-1, with unresolved D. Between the trimmed V and J ends, which lost 4 bases and 2 bases, there was a span of 9 bases. The CDR3 loop spans 13 amino acids. Germline assignment: CDR1 SGHAT and CDR2 FQDESV (reference sequence). CDR3 sequence: CASSWSPTYEQYF. As DNA, the CDR3 is TGTGCCAGCAGCTGGAGCCCAACCTACGAGCAGTACTTC. Complete variable domain (other parts from reference TRBV11-1 and TRBJ2-7): EAEVAQSPRYKITEKSQAVAFWCDPISGHATLYWYRQILGQGPELLVQFQDESVVDDSQLPKDRFSAERLKGVDSTLKIQPAELGDSAMYLCASSWSPTYEQYFGPGTRLTVT.

CDR3 amino acids: CASSLAGGDTNEKLFF. The CDR3 DNA follows: TGTGCCAGCAGCTTAGCAGGGGGGGATACTAATGAAAAACTGTTTTTT. The V and J genes are TRBV7-6 and TRBJ1-4, with TRBD1 as a possible D gene (6 bases). CDR1 and CDR2 (germline): SGHVS, FNYEAQ. The germline V and J ends were trimmed by 0 bases and 2 bases, with 10 bases remaining between them. The CDR3 extends over 16 amino acids.

This clone has just one count. This rearrangement joins TRBV5-6 to TRBJ1-2; TRBD1 agrees at 8 bases. The CDR3 covers 13 residues. Germline CDR1 SGHDT, CDR2 YYEEEE. Unmatched junction bases numbered 1, after V lost 1 base and J lost 5 bases. The CDR3, as DNA: TGTGCCAGCAGCTTGCAGGGGGCGTATGGCTACACCTTC. Protein: CASSLQGAYGYTF.

The CDR3 sequence is CASSRSGAREQFF. The CDR3 DNA reads TGTGCCAGCAGCCGATCAGGGGCACGTGAGCAGTTCTTC. J is TRBJ2-1 and V is TRBV12-3 or TRBV12-4; D possibly corresponds to TRBD1 (6 bases). Trimming removed 6 bases at V and 9 bases at J, with 15 bases between. CDR3 size: 13 residues.

This clone was seen a single time. V is TRBV6-2 or TRBV6-3 and J is TRBJ1-3; 7 bases are shared with TRBD1. With 4 bases clipped from V and 5 bases from J, the junction kept 8 bases outside the gene matches. The CDR3 consists of 15 residues. Per the germline V gene, CDR1 is MNHEY and CDR2 is SVGEGT. CDR3 in amino acids: CASSSRTGARNTIYF. The CDR3 DNA is TGTGCCAGCAGTTCCCGGACAGGCGCACGAAACACCATATATTTT.

The chain recombines TRBV5-1 with TRBJ2-7; tentative D call: TRBD2 (6 bases). Germline-derived CDR1 and CDR2 are SGHRS and YFSETQ. The V and J ends lost 0 bases and 2 bases respectively, with 12 bases between them. There are 15 residues in the CDR3. The CDR3: CASSLARGFTYEQYF. Written as DNA, the CDR3 is TGCGCCAGCAGCTTGGCACGGGGGTTTACCTACGAGCAGTACTTC.

CDR3 in DNA: TGTGCCAGCAGCCCCTCTAGCGGGGGGGCCGGTGAGACCCAGTACTTC. Translation: CASSPSSGGAGETQYF. The chain is built from TRBV3-1 (or the pseudogene TRBV3-2) and TRBJ2-5; 12 bases are shared with TRBD2. Germline CDR1 is LGHDT and CDR2 is YNNKEL (reference sequence). The CDR3 is made up of 16 amino acids. V gave up 4 bases and J gave up 5 bases; unmatched junction bases: 8.